A single sample is the source of the 25 T cell receptor beta chains below, sequenced in a study of beta chain features in type 1 diabetes. TCRB transcripts that were expressed got sequenced, as all of the isolated RNA had been reverse transcribed. The assay was immunoSEQ multiplex PCR, and TCRdb's table has in-frame clones only and misses some. The table shows about 140,000 clones, with 9% to 10% occurring only once. The specimen sequenced was central memory CD4+ T cells from blood. Every receptor here comes from a woman aged 40 to 50 in good health.

This clone was detected a few times. The chain uses TRBV20-1 and TRBJ2-7; weak D call: TRBD2 (5 bases). Germline lookup yields CDR1 DFQATT and CDR2 SNEGSKA (reference sequence). The CDR3 length is 11 residues. V dropped 3 bases and J dropped 4 bases, with 7 bases sitting between them. The CDR3 sequence is CSASGEYEQYF. DNA for the CDR3: TGCAGTGCTAGCGGGGAGTACGAGCAGTACTTC.

About this clone itself: The sample has other DNA sequences that encode this CDR3 too. The CDR3 protein is CASSFGGLNTEAFF. In nucleotides, the CDR3 is TGCGCCAGCAGCTTCGGGGGATTGAACACTGAAGCTTTCTTT. V gene TRBV5-1 combines with J gene TRBJ1-1; D may be TRBD1 (5 bases). Trimming took off 2 bases at V and 0 bases at J, with 8 bases between the two ends. The CDR3 contains 14 residues. CDR1 and CDR2 from the germline V gene are SGHRS and YFSETQ.

The V gene is TRBV28, the J gene TRBJ1-6; 8 nucleotides agree with TRBD1. CDR1 and CDR2 from the germline V gene are MDHEN and SYDVKM. The CDR3 is 15 amino acids. J was trimmed by 7 bases and V by 6 bases; bases with no gene match: 8. CDR3 protein: CASRVDRGQNSPLHF. DNA for the CDR3: TGTGCCAGCAGAGTCGACAGGGGACAGAATTCACCCCTCCACTTT.

The chain uses TRBV7-2 and TRBJ2-1; 8 positions agree with TRBD1. Germline V gene data show CDR1 as SGHTA and CDR2 as FQGNSA. The CDR3 has 15 residues. The V gene end was trimmed by 0 bases and the J gene end by 9 bases; junction bases not matched to a gene: 7. In DNA, the CDR3 is TGTGCCAGCAGCTTAGCCGGGACAGGTCGGGGTGAGCAGTTCTTC. This gives the protein CASSLAGTGRGEQFF.

This clone has just a few counts. The J gene is TRBJ2-7, the V gene TRBV11-2, with 9 bases that match TRBD1. Trimming took 5 bases from V and 2 from J; bases not matched to a gene: 7. This CDR3 has 15 residues. Germline loops: CDR1 SGHAT, CDR2 FQNNGV. The CDR3 DNA is TGTGCCAGCAGCACCGGGACAGGGACTCCCTACGAGCAGTACTTC. It codes for CASSTGTGTPYEQYF.

This clone was picked up a small number of times. Different DNA sequences within this sample yield the same CDR3. CDR3 DNA: TGTGCCAGCAGTGAATATGGGACAGGGATTCTCGGGGAGCTGTTTTTT. Protein sequence: CASSEYGTGILGELFF. The J gene is TRBJ2-2, the V gene TRBV2; 9 bases fit TRBD1. Unmatched junction bases numbered 8, after V lost 2 bases and J lost 7 bases. This CDR3 comprises 16 residues. Looked up from germline, CDR1 is SNHLY and CDR2 is FYNNEI. The whole variable domain, remainder taken from reference TRBV2 and TRBJ2-2, is EPEVTQTPSHQVTQMGQEVILRCVPISNHLYFYWYRQILGQKVEFLVSFYNNEISEKSEIFDDQFSVERPDGSNFTLKIRSTKLEDSAMYFCASSEYGTGILGELFFGEGSRLTVL.

The chain is built from TRBV7-8 and TRBJ2-4; TRBD2 matches 12 bases. Germline CDR1 is SGHVS and CDR2 is FQNEAQ. This CDR3 is 16 amino acids long. Losses at the gene ends were 1 base for V and 4 bases for J; bases not matched to a gene: 2. The CDR3 loop reads CASSLDGLAGKNIQYF. In DNA form, the CDR3 reads TGTGCCAGCAGCTTAGATGGACTAGCGGGGAAAAACATTCAGTACTTC.

This clone was seen only a few times. The chain joins TRBV29-1 to TRBJ1-3, with D possibly TRBD1 on 5 matching bases. CDR1 is SQVTM, CDR2 ANQGSEA, per germline. There are 13 residues in the CDR3. V shed 6 bases and J shed 1 base, with 10 bases lying between them. CDR3 sequence reads: CSVRVRSGNTIYF. The DNA for the CDR3 is TGCAGCGTCAGGGTCCGATCTGGAAACACCATATATTTT.

This clone showed up just a few times. The genes are TRBV2 and TRBJ2-5; 8 nucleotides align to TRBD1. Unmatched junction bases numbered 5, after V lost 7 bases and J lost 1 base. The germline V gene encodes CDR1 SNHLY and CDR2 FYNNEI. The CDR3 has 14 residues. CDR3 sequence reads: CASKLGQGQETQYF. The CDR3 coding sequence is TGTGCCAGCAAATTAGGACAGGGCCAAGAGACCCAGTACTTC.

The chain has TRBV12-5 and TRBJ2-5, with TRBD2 as a possible D gene (5 bases). Germline lookup yields CDR1 LGHNT and CDR2 FRNRAP. The CDR3 extends over 13 amino acids. V was trimmed by 2 bases and J by 5 bases, leaving 9 bases between them. In DNA, the CDR3 is TGTGCTAGTGGTTTGCGACCGGGGGAGACCCAGTACTTC. Its translation: CASGLRPGETQYF.

The chain joins TRBV5-1 to TRBJ2-3; D gene ambiguous. V was pared by 2 bases and J by 3 bases, with 4 bases between. There are 12 residues in the CDR3. Germline CDR1 SGHRS, CDR2 YFSETQ. In nucleotides, the CDR3 is TGCGCCAGCAGCTTTCTGACAGATACGCAGTATTTT. It translates to CASSFLTDTQYF.

Ten or more counts support this clone. This rearrangement joins TRBV15 to TRBJ2-7; 7 bases agree with TRBD2. Germline CDR1 LNHNV, CDR2 YYDKDF (reference sequence). This CDR3 is 15 amino acids long. J lost 5 bases, V lost 1 base, and 8 bases had no gene match. In DNA form, the CDR3 reads TGTGCCACCAGCAGAGCCGGGCAGCGGGGCGACGAGCAGTACTTC. Protein: CATSRAGQRGDEQYF.

This clone turned up a few times. V gene TRBV23-1 combines with J gene TRBJ2-7, with TRBD2 identical over 12 bases. TRBV23-1 is sorted into the ORF group, with uncertain function. This CDR3 contains 16 residues. J lost 6 bases, V lost 1 base, and 7 bases had no gene match. The CDR3 DNA is TGCGCCAGCAGTCAATTCCTAGCGGGGGGGCCTGGCGAGCAGTACTTC. Protein: CASSQFLAGGPGEQYF.

V and J are TRBV7-2 and TRBJ1-4; no firm D call. V was trimmed by 1 base and J by 7 bases, leaving 13 bases between them. This CDR3 has 15 residues. Germline CDR1 SGHTA, CDR2 FQGNSA. CDR3 residues: CASSLDASRSEKLFF. The CDR3 DNA reads TGTGCCAGCAGCTTAGACGCCAGTCGTTCTGAAAAACTGTTTTTT.

This clone was found a few times. The V gene is TRBV6-5, the J gene TRBJ2-3, with 10 bases identical to TRBD2. The CDR3 covers 15 residues. V dropped 5 bases and J dropped 7; count of bases not matched to a gene: 9. Germline V gene data show CDR1 as MNHEY and CDR2 as SVGAGI. The CDR3 coding sequence is TGTGCCAGCAGTGCCCTAGCGGGGGCCGAGAATACGCAGTATTTT. Protein sequence: CASSALAGAENTQYF.

This clone was seen a few times. CDR3 DNA: TGTGCCAGCAGCAAGACAGGGGGCCTGGACGAGCAGTACTTC. Its translation is CASSKTGGLDEQYF. The chain employs TRBV7-9 and TRBJ2-7; 10 bases are shared with TRBD1. Germline CDR1 and CDR2: SEHNR and FQNEAQ (reference sequence). The CDR3 sequence is 14 residues long. V lost 5 bases to trimming and J lost 5 bases; unmatched junction nucleotides: 6. Variable domain in full (rest from reference TRBV7-9 and TRBJ2-7): DTGVSQNPRHKITKRGQNVTFRCDPISEHNRLYWYRQTLGQGPEFLTYFQNEAQLEKSRLLSDRFSAERPKGSFSTLEIQRTEQGDSAMYLCASSKTGGLDEQYFGPGTRLTVT.

The V call is TRBV5-1, the J call TRBJ2-3; 8 positions match TRBD2. Germline V gives CDR1 SGHRS, CDR2 YFSETQ. Losses at the gene ends were 7 bases for V and 4 bases for J; bases not matched to a gene: 11. CDR3 length: 15 amino acids. CDR3 DNA sequence: TGCGCCAGCGGACCCTACGGGGGGGCATCAGATACGCAGTATTTT. Its translation: CASGPYGGASDTQYF.

V gene TRBV25-1 combines with J gene TRBJ1-1, with D tentatively TRBD1 (6 bases). The CDR3 sequence is 16 residues long. Trimming took 0 bases from V and 1 from J, leaving 12 bases between them. Germline-derived CDR1 and CDR2 are MGHDK and SYGVNS. The CDR3: CASSEYKGDANTEAFF. In nucleotides, the CDR3 is TGTGCCAGCAGTGAATATAAGGGGGATGCGAACACTGAAGCTTTCTTT.

The chain is built from TRBV6-5 and TRBJ2-7; TRBD1 might be the D (6 bases). The CDR3 is 15 residues long. The V end was cut by 6 bases, the J end by 0 bases, with 15 bases between. Germline loops: CDR1 MNHEY, CDR2 SVGAGI. The CDR3 DNA is TGTGCCAGCAGCCAACAGGGTCGCCTCTCCTACGAGCAGTACTTC. Translation gives CASSQQGRLSYEQYF.

This clone was seen a few times. J is TRBJ2-3 and V is TRBV2; D is perhaps TRBD1 (7 bases). This CDR3 region has 13 residues. Germline V gene sequence: CDR1 SNHLY, CDR2 FYNNEI. Trimming cost V 8 bases and J 2 bases, with 11 bases left between them. CDR3 region: CASAGQTTDTQYF. As DNA, the CDR3 is TGTGCCAGCGCGGGACAGACCACAGATACGCAGTATTTT.

CDR3 amino acids: CASRRQEDEQYF. CDR3 nucleotides: TGCGCCAGCAGACGACAGGAGGACGAGCAGTACTTC. This chain connects TRBV10-2 to TRBJ2-7; D perhaps matches TRBD1 (6 bases). Germline assignment: CDR1 WSHSY and CDR2 SAAADI. The CDR3 runs to 12 residues. Between the trimmed V and J ends, which lost 6 bases and 5 bases, there was a span of 11 bases.

The chain couples TRBV6-5 to TRBJ2-1; 10 positions match TRBD1. Germline-derived CDR1 and CDR2 are MNHEY and SVGAGI. Trimming removed 6 bases from V and 5 bases from J; junction bases left unmatched: 7. The CDR3 sequence is 15 residues long. The CDR3 region is CASSARDRGNNEQFF. As DNA, the CDR3 is TGTGCCAGCAGCGCGAGGGACAGGGGTAACAATGAGCAGTTCTTC.

This clone has a handful of counts. The chain uses TRBV6-6 and TRBJ2-3, with 10 bases fitting TRBD1. There are 15 residues in the CDR3. Germline trimming cut 6 bases from V and 6 bases from J; bases unmatched to any gene: 9. In germline, CDR1 is MNHNY, CDR2 SVGAGI (reference sequence). The chain's CDR3 is CASRARDRGRDTQYF. The CDR3 DNA sequence: TGTGCCAGCAGGGCCCGGGACAGGGGAAGGGATACGCAGTATTTT.

The V gene is TRBV6-5, the J gene TRBJ2-7, with D maybe TRBD1 (5 bases). The V end lost 6 bases, the J end lost 4 bases, and 10 bases lay between the germline ends. Germline V lookup: CDR1 MNHEY, CDR2 SVGAGI. This CDR3 contains 12 residues. CDR3 in amino acids: CASRGPGYEQYF. DNA for the CDR3: TGTGCCAGCAGGGGGCCAGGATACGAGCAGTACTTC.

The gene calls are TRBV19 and TRBJ1-2; D might be TRBD1 (6 bases). Germline assignment: CDR1 LNHDA and CDR2 SQIVND (reference sequence). Trimming shortened V by 7 bases and J by 6 bases, and 9 bases separated the two germline ends. The CDR3 contains 11 residues. CDR3 sequence: CASTTGHGYTF. In DNA form, the CDR3 reads TGTGCCAGTACAACAGGGCATGGCTACACCTTC.